One sample yielded the 19 T cell receptor beta chains listed below, sequenced in a study of cytomegalovirus exposure and HLA in healthy donors. In the PCR, 60 Vbeta and 13 Jbeta primers were used. Profiled with immunoSEQ multiplex PCR; TCRdb holds only in-frame clones, not every one. This table has some 140,000 clones, 60% to 75% appearing once. Material: PBMCs. The receptors originated from a man younger than 30 in good health and CMV-seronegative.

This clone was observed a single time. The genes are TRBV4-1 and TRBJ2-3; TRBD2 agrees at 8 bases. CDR3 length: 21 residues. Germline V gene sequence: CDR1 MGHRA, CDR2 YSYEKL. With 0 bases clipped from V and 4 bases from J, the junction kept 21 bases outside the gene matches. This chain's CDR3 is CASSQESVKRGLNSLADTQYF. The CDR3 nucleotides are TGCGCCAGCAGCCAAGAGAGCGTTAAGCGGGGGCTTAATTCGCTTGCAGATACGCAGTATTTT.

This chain joins TRBV6-1 and TRBJ1-4; 10 bases map to TRBD1. Germline V lookup: CDR1 MNHNS, CDR2 SASEGT. This CDR3 spans 16 amino acids. V shed 4 bases and J 0 bases; nucleotides not matched to a gene: 2. CDR3 sequence reads: CASSVTGGATNEKLFF. Written as DNA, the CDR3 is TGTGCCAGCAGTGTGACAGGGGGCGCAACTAATGAAAAACTGTTTTTT.

This rearrangement joins TRBV5-1 to TRBJ2-3; a possible D gene is TRBD2 (6 bases). Trimming removed 2 bases from V and 4 bases from J, with 11 bases in between. Germline CDR1 is SGHRS and CDR2 is YFSETQ. The CDR3 is made up of 14 amino acids. The CDR3 loop reads CASSLTGGADTQYF. The CDR3 nucleotides are TGCGCCAGCAGCTTAACAGGAGGGGCAGATACGCAGTATTTT.

J is TRBJ1-6 and V is TRBV7-8, with a tentative D call TRBD1 (6 bases). The CDR3 contains 17 residues. The ends were cut back, 5 bases at V and 0 bases at J, with 14 bases in the middle. Germline CDR1 is SGHVS and CDR2 is FQNEAQ. CDR3 sequence (DNA): TGTGCCAGCAGCCCGCCGGACAGCAGCTCCTATAATTCACCCCTCCACTTT. This codes for CASSPPDSSSYNSPLHF.

The CDR3 bases are TGTGCCAGCAGAATTCTGGGGAGACAGGGTGACTTGCCTGGGGCCAACGTCCTGACTTTC. Translating gives CASRILGRQGDLPGANVLTF. The chain carries TRBV27 and TRBJ2-6, with 7 bases identical to TRBD1. CDR3 length: 20 amino acids. Unmatched junction bases numbered 19, after V lost 6 bases and J lost 2 bases. In germline, CDR1 is MNHEY, CDR2 SMNVEV (reference sequence).

The genes are TRBV10-3 and TRBJ2-3; 9 bases match TRBD2. Trimming removed 10 bases from V and 0 bases from J; junction bases left unmatched: 2. This CDR3 comprises 13 residues. Germline assignment: CDR1 ENHRY and CDR2 SYGVKD. The CDR3 is CATSGVSTDTQYF. CDR3 DNA: TGTGCCACTAGCGGGGTTAGCACAGATACGCAGTATTTT.

The chain employs TRBV7-2 and TRBJ1-5; TRBD1 aligns across 7 bases. CDR3 length: 15 residues. The junction had 6 bases not matched to a gene; V was cut back by 1 base and J by 6 bases. Looked up from germline, CDR1 is SGHTA and CDR2 is FQGNSA. The DNA of the CDR3 is TGTGCCAGCAGCTTAGGAGCGTCAGGGGGTCAGCCCCAGCATTTT. Its protein product is CASSLGASGGQPQHF.

The V call is TRBV19, the J call TRBJ1-1, with 7 bases aligning to TRBD1. Germline CDR1 and CDR2: LNHDA and SQIVND (reference sequence). The V and J ends lost 1 base and 3 bases, in that order; junction bases with no gene match: 2. The CDR3 spans 14 residues. CDR3 nucleotides: TGTGCCAGTAGTATAGCAGGGGGTGACACTGAAGCTTTCTTT. As protein: CASSIAGGDTEAFF.

This chain uses TRBV30 with TRBJ2-7; 8 bases agree with TRBD2. The CDR3 runs to 14 residues. Germline values: CDR1 GTSNPN, CDR2 SVGIG (reference sequence). The J segment lost 9 bases and the V segment lost 4 bases, leaving 14 bases of the junction unmatched. DNA of the CDR3: TGTGCCTGGACCCGCAACCTGCGGGGGGCCCTGCAGTACTTC. This codes for CAWTRNLRGALQYF.

On this clone: One end of the junction fails to match germline, which may point to a read error. The J gene is TRBJ2-6, the V gene TRBV5-1, with 9 bases lining up with TRBD1. Germline-derived CDR1 and CDR2 are SGHRS and YFSETQ. This CDR3 is built from 18 residues. The CDR3 sequence is CASRAGTGTDSGANGLTF. DNA for the CDR3: TGCGCCAGCAGGGCGGGGACAGGGACCGACTCTGGGGCCAACGGCCTGACTTTC.

The V gene is TRBV19, the J gene TRBJ1-2; 9 bases are shared with TRBD1. The V gene end was trimmed by 2 bases and the J gene end by 7 bases; junction bases not matched to a gene: 8. This CDR3 contains 15 residues. Germline V lookup: CDR1 LNHDA, CDR2 SQIVND (reference sequence). CDR3 sequence reads: CASSIWRTGVLGYTF. The CDR3 coding sequence is TGTGCCAGTAGTATATGGCGGACAGGGGTCCTTGGCTACACCTTC.

On this clone itself: One junction end disagrees with the germline gene, perhaps due to a read error. V is TRBV5-6 and J is TRBJ1-5; D unresolved. This CDR3 spans 14 amino acids. In germline, CDR1 is SGHDT, CDR2 YYEEEE. CDR3 DNA sequence: TGTGCCAGCAGCTTGGCACAGAGCAGTCAGCCCCAGCATTTT. Translating gives CASSLAQSSQPQHF.

The chain recombines TRBV5-1 with TRBJ1-4; 7 nucleotides match TRBD1. This CDR3 is built from 14 residues. Germline assignment: CDR1 SGHRS and CDR2 YFSETQ. With 4 bases clipped from V and 6 bases from J, the junction kept 6 bases outside the gene matches. This CDR3 reads CASSPDRMDEKLFF. CDR3 nucleotides: TGCGCCAGCAGCCCGGACAGGATGGATGAAAAACTGTTTTTT.

The J gene is TRBJ2-7, the V gene TRBV5-1; TRBD1 aligns across 9 bases. Per the germline V gene, CDR1 is SGHRS and CDR2 is YFSETQ. J gave up 5 bases and V 4 bases, and 7 bases lay outside the gene matches. This CDR3 is built from 14 residues. In DNA, the CDR3 is TGCGCCAGCAGCCCCGGGGGACAGGGAAACGAGCAGTACGTC. It specifies CASSPGGQGNEQYV.

This clone was seen more than once but under ten times. DNA of the CDR3: TGTGCCAGCAGCGTAACCAGCTCCTACGAGCAGTACTTC. As protein: CASSVTSSYEQYF. The chain uses TRBV9 and TRBJ2-7; no clear D gene. V gave up 1 base and J gave up 0 bases, with 5 bases separating them. This CDR3 region has 13 residues. The germline V gene encodes CDR1 SGDLS and CDR2 YYNGEE.

The chain uses TRBV5-1 and TRBJ1-2; the match to TRBD1 covers 7 bases. This CDR3 is built from 14 residues. Germline values: CDR1 SGHRS, CDR2 YFSETQ. V gave up 4 bases and J gave up 3 bases; unmatched junction bases: 6. The CDR3 is CASSATGTDYGYTF. The CDR3 nucleotides read TGCGCCAGCAGCGCTACCGGGACAGACTATGGCTACACCTTC. The full variable domain, in which reference TRBV5-1 and TRBJ1-2 provide the parts outside the CDR3, is KAGVTQTPRYLIKTRGQQVTLSCSPISGHRSVSWYQQTPGQGLQFLFEYFSETQRNKGNFPGRFSGRQFSNSRSEMNVSTLELGDSALYLCASSATGTDYGYTFGSGTRLTVV.

The chain employs TRBV18 and TRBJ1-5; 7 bases fit TRBD1. The CDR3 has 15 amino acids. V shed 4 bases and J 4 bases; nucleotides not matched to a gene: 7. Germline V lookup: CDR1 KGHSH, CDR2 LQKENI. The CDR3 region is CASSLRQGPNQPQHF. As DNA, the CDR3 is TGTGCCAGCTCACTCCGACAGGGCCCTAATCAGCCCCAGCATTTT.

This rearrangement joins TRBV7-9 to TRBJ2-3; possibly TRBD1 for D (6 bases). This CDR3 is built from 15 residues. The germline CDR1 and CDR2 sequences are SEHNR and FQNEAQ (reference sequence). V lost 6 bases, J lost 4 bases, and 17 bases lay in between. The CDR3 DNA sequence: TGTGCCAGCAGGCCGACGCGGTCAGGGGCAGATACGCAGTATTTT. The encoded protein is CASRPTRSGADTQYF.

This clone came up once. The rearrangement joins TRBV6-1 to TRBJ1-1; the match to TRBD1 covers 7 bases. Germline-derived CDR1 and CDR2 are MNHNS and SASEGT. V trimming: 5 bases; J trimming: 0 bases; junction bases outside the gene matches: 3. The CDR3 totals 14 residues. The CDR3 here is CASSWGQLNTEAFF. The CDR3 coding sequence is TGTGCCAGCAGTTGGGGACAGTTGAACACTGAAGCTTTCTTT.